This T cell receptor (beta chain) comes out of a study of human T cells and chemical hapten exposure (dated by TCRdb to the early 2020s). In terms of the full investigation: For sensitization, 2% DPC in acetone was applied to a 2 cm by 2 cm area of upper inner arm skin. Throughout the roughly 25-week study period, patients were also given weekly therapeutic DPC doses on the scalp. Patch testing on the upper back used Finn chambers containing 0.01% DPC, with scoring done after 6 days according to International Contact Dermatitis Research Group standards. Most of the patients in the cohort were female, and the cohort covered alopecia areata with under or over 50% scalp involvement, alopecia totalis and alopecia universalis. The libraries were sequenced as a pool, and the TCR yield per sample differed mostly because of small variations in library volumes within the pool. Peripheral blood TCR repertoire changes were tracked in vivo in alopecia patients during primary and secondary sensitization to the hapten diphenylcyclopropenone (DPC). Patient blood was sampled pre-sensitization (week 0) and at 2, 6 and about 24 weeks after DPC sensitization. About 27 alopecia patients gave blood for TCR sequencing at one to four time points (pre-sensitization, 2, 6 and 24 weeks). General conclusions and limits of the study: Expanded TCRs formed significantly more large CDR3 similarity clusters than pre-sensitization or healthy control sets, consistent with antigen-driven responses. After repeated subsampling, the strength of the expansion versus patch-test correlation and the threshold at which it became significant changed. Because every patient had alopecia, a presumed autoimmune disease, the patients' immune response might differ from that of healthy individuals. The number of PT1 expanded TCRs positively correlated with patch test score, significant at thresholds 8, 16 and 32 but not 4. DPC sensitization did not change the number of TCRs with a frequency above 1 in 1000, and there was no evidence of changes in global repertoire structure.

As to this clonotype: Which antigen it targets is not known. No quality values exist for individual bases; no much larger clone is one base distant.

To prepare the library, RACE was applied. Sequencing instrument: NextSeq 500. During library preparation, unique molecular identifiers were attached to individual cDNA molecules so that TCRs could be counted quantitatively and reproducibly. Each blood RNA sample was used to sequence both TCR alpha and TCR beta chains. The study's own analysis went as follows. The median number of TCRs per sample was 90,000 to 100,000, ranging from about 23,224 to 700,000. The Decombinator software suite was used to annotate the V, J and CDR3 of the TCR reads. To make PS versus PT1 abundance plots, every sample was subsampled to the same number of TCRs (28,000). TCRs were defined as expanded if absent before sensitization and observed at least eight times at the 2-week time point. The raw public reads went through TCRdb reprocessing: fastp at Q25, MiXCR clone calling, in-frame beta chains kept. Each record represents a unique CDR3 protein, reported with the most common genes and DNA among its rows. The V and J calls and clone size are TCRdb's, not the authors'. For this sample the table gives about 120,000 distinct CDR3 sequences, of which about 11% were detected only once. The ten largest clones take up 2.4% of the sample.

From its cysteine to its phenylalanine, the CDR3 spans 11 amino acids. Only the CDR3 region is kept as DNA, spanning 33 bases read in frame from base 1. The germline V gene sets CDR1 to SGHRS and CDR2 to YFSETQ. V is pared back by 4 bases and J by 5 bases, with 7 bases lying between the germline termini. The meaning of the sample's time point label: patch test 3, about 24 weeks after DPC sensitization. The treatment or condition label of this sample denotes: therapeutic diphenylcyclopropenone sensitization with weekly scalp DPC. At each patch-test visit, blood was drawn before the patch test was applied. To be eligible, patients had to be aged 18 to 70, diagnosed with alopecia and judged suitable for DPC therapy, while pregnant patients were excluded. Total RNA was extracted from unfractionated whole blood collected in Tempus Blood RNA tubes.

Here the chain combines TRBV5-1 and TRBJ2-7; no confident D gene assignment can be made. This receptor was taken from a woman aged 50 to 65 with alopecia areata. Some clones in this sample may be carry-over from other donors' samples. Sequenced material: whole blood, taken in connection with sensitization to the hapten diphenylcyclopropenone (DPC). The base sequence is TGCGCCAGCAGCCCCGGACACGAGCAGTACTTC. The encoded protein is CASSPGHEQYF.